The source of this T cell receptor (beta chain) is a study of cytomegalovirus exposure and HLA in healthy donors. Across the whole study: In terms of ancestry, the Caucasian-associated cluster contained roughly 80% of the roughly 400 genotyped donors.

This clone has just one count. The antigen is undetermined. Deletions cut 4 bases from V and 0 bases from J, with 7 bases between. CDR1 is SGHTA, CDR2 FQGNSA, per germline. The CDR3 is 14 residues long. Study-wide results and limits: Sequencing likely caused a cluster of highly shared sequence variants. TCR beta sequences numbering roughly 18,000 were associated with HLA alleles at 0.05 false discovery rate in a later analysis. In a later analysis, TCR beta V- and J-gene trimming was associated with a missense DCLRE1C variant.

Vbeta (60) and Jbeta (13) primers were used in the PCR. TCRdb's table, derived via immunoSEQ multiplex PCR, lists solely in-frame clones and lacks some. Counted here are some 140,000 clones, roughly 80% occurring once; the ten biggest clones make up just over 8.5%. The sequence came from a woman between 45 and 65 years old in good health and CMV-seropositive. The chain employs TRBV7-2 and TRBJ2-1; D not resolved. The sequenced sample consisted of PBMCs. CDR3 region: CASSSISSYNEQFF. CDR3 nucleotide sequence: TGTGCCAGCAGCTCGATTAGCTCCTACAATGAGCAGTTCTTC.